Below, one T cell receptor (beta chain) is given with its context. TCRdb re-called the 5' RACE reads and catalogs CDR3 proteins one per entry, DNA excluded. This repertoire comprises 350,000 to 550,000 distinct CDR3 sequences; its ten largest clones make up 2.4%. Germline-derived CDR1 and CDR2 are MGHRA and YSYEKL. CDR3 length: 13 residues. The sample originates from a study of monozygotic twins with inflammatory bowel disease. Sequencing was performed on blood. This TCR derives from a human donor with ulcerative colitis or Crohn's disease, or a healthy co-twin of an affected twin (not recorded which). The chain recombines TRBV4-1 with TRBJ2-5; with no DNA, the TCRdb D assignment of TRBD1 cannot be verified. The CDR3 sequence: CASSQSRGETQYF.